These 30 T cell receptor beta chains originate from one sample sequenced in a study of metastatic and nonmetastatic thyroid tumors. TCRdb recomputed clones from the PCR reads via MiXCR. The top ten hold 21% of the sample, which has some 15,000 clones, roughly 22% seen once. No treatment had been given to any patient before thyroid surgery. Specimen: adjacent normal tissue. The receptors derive from a female donor with papillary thyroid cancer or a benign thyroid nodule (not recorded which). Some clones in this sample may be carry-over from other donors' samples.

The chain couples TRBV6-1 to TRBJ1-6, with 10 bases lining up with TRBD1. The CDR3 sequence is 15 residues long. V was pared by 5 bases and J by 10 bases, with 8 bases of the junction left unmatched. Germline lookup yields CDR1 MNHNS and CDR2 SASEGT. The CDR3 spells CASSTGTGDSSPLHF. DNA of the CDR3: TGTGCCAGCAGTACAGGGACAGGGGATTCGTCACCCCTCCACTTT.

A few counts support this clone. The genes are TRBV2 and TRBJ2-2; 12 bases line up with TRBD2. V was clipped by 2 bases and J by 6 bases; unmatched bases: 1. CDR3 length: 15 residues. Germline CDR1 reads SNHLY; CDR2 reads FYNNEI. CDR3 coding DNA: TGTGCCAGCAGTGAACTAGCGGGGGGGTCCGGGGAGCTGTTTTTT. The encoded protein is CASSELAGGSGELFF.

This clone was picked up a small number of times. This chain links TRBV2 with TRBJ2-1; D gene ambiguous. The germline V gene has CDR1 SNHLY and CDR2 FYNNEI. Trimming cost V 3 bases and J 4 bases, with 13 bases left between them. The CDR3 has 15 residues. In nucleotides, the CDR3 is TGTGCCAGCAGTGAGTCTGAGTTATGGTACAATGAGCAGTTCTTC. The encoded protein is CASSESELWYNEQFF.

This clone appeared a few times. This rearrangement joins TRBV19 to TRBJ1-2; D remains ambiguous. V gave up 5 bases and J gave up 10 bases, with 17 bases separating them. Germline-derived CDR1 and CDR2 are LNHDA and SQIVND (reference sequence). The CDR3 contains 13 residues. CDR3 coding DNA: TGTGCCAGTAGTTCTAAGTTGTCTGAGATCTACACCTTC. It codes for CASSSKLSEIYTF.

This clone was seen a few times. The genes are TRBV19 and TRBJ1-6, with 10 bases lining up with TRBD1. Looked up from germline, CDR1 is LNHDA and CDR2 is SQIVND (reference sequence). This CDR3 has 16 amino acids. The V and J ends lost 1 base and 8 bases, in that order; junction bases with no gene match: 5. The CDR3 loop is CASSIADGTGDSPLHF. The CDR3 DNA reads TGTGCCAGTAGTATAGCCGACGGGACAGGGGATTCACCCCTCCACTTT.

This clone was observed a few times. CDR3 sequence: CASSLGDWGEQYF. The CDR3 DNA reads as TGTGCCAGCAGTTTAGGGGACTGGGGCGAGCAGTACTTC. The gene calls are TRBV12-3 or TRBV12-4 and TRBJ2-7; TRBD2 is a possible D gene (6 bases). Trimming cost V 1 base and J 6 bases, with 10 bases left between them. The CDR3 extends over 13 amino acids.

V gene TRBV30 combines with J gene TRBJ2-1; a possible D gene is TRBD1 (5 bases). The CDR3 has 13 amino acids. Between the trimmed V and J ends, which lost 5 bases and 9 bases, there was a span of 17 bases. Germline assignment: CDR1 GTSNPN and CDR2 SVGIG (reference sequence). In nucleotides, the CDR3 is TGTGCCTGGGGGAAGACAGACGAAGGTGAGCAGTTCTTC. Its translation: CAWGKTDEGEQFF.

The chain recombines TRBV10-2 with TRBJ2-7, with 12 bases lining up with TRBD1. The trim removed 10 bases at V and 7 bases at J, leaving 5 bases unmatched. Germline V gene lookup returns CDR1 WSHSY and CDR2 SAAADI. The CDR3 is 12 residues long. This CDR3 reads CATGTGGLEQYF. The CDR3 DNA is TGCGCCACCGGGACAGGGGGCTTAGAGCAGTACTTC.

This sequence joins TRBV11-2 and TRBJ1-1; D not resolved. The germline CDR1 and CDR2 sequences are SGHAT and FQNNGV. The CDR3 has 15 residues. The V end was cut by 5 bases, the J end by 7 bases, with 20 bases between. The CDR3 region has the DNA TGTGCCAGCAGCCTTGGAGGTACGGTCCATTTTGAAGCTTTCTTT. The encoded protein is CASSLGGTVHFEAFF.

The rearrangement joins TRBV20-1 to TRBJ2-5, with D uncertain. CDR3 length: 11 residues. The germline V gene encodes CDR1 DFQATT and CDR2 SNEGSKA (reference sequence). This CDR3 reads CGRRVGETQYF. CDR3 in DNA: TGCGGCCGAAGGGTGGGAGAGACCCAGTACTTC.

The gene calls are TRBV5-4 and TRBJ1-2, with D possibly being TRBD1 (5 bases). Between the trimmed V and J ends, which lost 5 bases and 8 bases, there was a span of 25 bases. The CDR3 runs to 16 residues. Germline V lookup: CDR1 SGHNT, CDR2 YYREEE (reference sequence). The CDR3, as DNA: TGTGCCAGCAGGTCTGACACCGGGGGAGGTTCGCCGGGCTACACCTTC. Protein: CASRSDTGGGSPGYTF.

This clone was observed a few times. The chain is built from TRBV19 and TRBJ1-1; D is undetermined. This CDR3 has 13 amino acids. Germline loops: CDR1 LNHDA, CDR2 SQIVND (reference sequence). The V end lost 2 bases, the J end lost 3 bases, and 7 bases lay between the germline ends. The CDR3 here is CASSITGDTEAFF. For the CDR3, the DNA is TGTGCCAGTAGTATAACGGGCGACACTGAAGCTTTCTTT.

This clone was counted only a few times. This sequence may be a read error, since a much larger clone differs from it by one base. Additional DNA sequences in this sample encode the identical CDR3. The chain has TRBV6-1 and TRBJ2-2; D perhaps matches TRBD1 (5 bases). V lost 9 bases to trimming and J lost 2 bases, with 16 bases between them. The CDR3 contains 15 residues. From germline, CDR1 is MNHNS and CDR2 SASEGT. The CDR3 DNA is TGTGCCAGTAGTCTTCGAAGGGGAAACACCGGGGAGCTGTTTTTT. It codes for CASSLRRGNTGELFF.

This clone occurred a few times. The gene calls are TRBV12-3 or TRBV12-4 and TRBJ2-5, with 14 bases lining up with TRBD2. The CDR3 loop spans 18 amino acids. Germline trimming cut 6 bases from V and 5 bases from J; bases unmatched to any gene: 14. DNA for the CDR3: TGTGCCAGCAGACCGGGACTAGCGGGAGACACCCAAGGGGAGACCCAGTACTTC. Protein sequence: CASRPGLAGDTQGETQYF.

The gene calls are TRBV29-1 and TRBJ1-2; unclear D gene. The CDR3 has 12 residues. Germline CDR1 and CDR2: SQVTM and ANQGSEA. V lost 3 bases, J lost 10 bases, and 15 bases lay in between. DNA for the CDR3: TGCAGCGTTGAGGAAAGACCTGTTTTCTACACCTTC. The encoded protein is CSVEERPVFYTF.

The V gene is TRBV6-5, the J gene TRBJ2-2; 7 bases match TRBD2. The germline CDR1 and CDR2 sequences are MNHEY and SVGAGI. This CDR3 is 17 amino acids long. Trimming removed 2 bases from V and 7 bases from J; junction bases left unmatched: 13. The CDR3 spells CASSYGLAEGESGELFF. The DNA of the CDR3 is TGTGCCAGCAGTTACGGGCTAGCGGAAGGGGAAAGCGGGGAGCTGTTTTTT.

This chain joins TRBV27 and TRBJ2-7; perhaps TRBD2 as D (5 bases). The V gene's germline CDR1 is MNHEY and CDR2 SMNVEV (reference sequence). The CDR3 spans 15 residues. V was clipped by 5 bases and J by 5 bases, with 19 bases between them. The CDR3 DNA follows: TGTGCCAGCAGTCCCCAAGGCGGTCCCGGGGACGAGCAGTACTTC. Its translation: CASSPQGGPGDEQYF.

This clone was recorded at least ten times. The J gene is TRBJ1-2, the V gene TRBV11-3; 7 nucleotides line up with TRBD1. The V gene's germline CDR1 is SGHNT and CDR2 YENEEA. Trimming at V came to 5 bases and at J to 8 bases, leaving 17 bases not matched to a gene. This CDR3 has 16 amino acids. CDR3 protein: CASSPGGGRTFFGYTF. CDR3 bases: TGTGCCAGCAGCCCAGGAGGGGGCAGGACCTTCTTCGGCTACACCTTC.

This clone is categorized as medium-sized. The chain uses TRBV4-1 and TRBJ2-1; unclear D gene. In germline, CDR1 is MGHRA, CDR2 YSYEKL. V gave up 4 bases and J gave up 6 bases, with 13 bases separating them. There are 14 residues in the CDR3. The CDR3 spells CASSLSSSINEQFF. The CDR3, as DNA: TGCGCCAGCAGCCTCTCGAGTTCGATCAATGAGCAGTTCTTC.

The chain has TRBV5-1 and TRBJ2-7; the match to TRBD2 covers 8 bases. CDR1 is SGHRS, CDR2 YFSETQ, per germline. There are 16 residues in the CDR3. V lost 0 bases, J lost 1 base, and 6 bases stayed unmatched. The CDR3 DNA follows: TGCGCCAGCAGCTTGGCCGAGGTAGCGGGATCCTACGAGCAGTACTTC. This encodes CASSLAEVAGSYEQYF.

This rearrangement joins TRBV28 to TRBJ2-1; no firm D call. Germline V gives CDR1 MDHEN, CDR2 SYDVKM. Trimming took off 3 bases at V and 3 bases at J, with 9 bases between the two ends. The CDR3 is 14 amino acids. CDR3 sequence: CASSFIGDYNEQFF. For the CDR3, the DNA is TGTGCCAGCAGTTTTATTGGGGACTACAATGAGCAGTTCTTC.

V usage is TRBV19 and J usage is TRBJ1-2; D may be TRBD1 (6 bases). In germline, CDR1 is LNHDA, CDR2 SQIVND (reference sequence). CDR3 length: 16 amino acids. V lost 1 base and J lost 5, with 17 bases in between. The CDR3 loop is CASSIVYGGAGYGYTF. The DNA for the CDR3 is TGTGCCAGTAGTATAGTATACGGGGGCGCAGGGTATGGCTACACCTTC. Drawing the rest from reference TRBV19 and TRBJ1-2, the complete variable domain is DGGITQSPKYLFRKEGQNVTLSCEQNLNHDAMYWYRQDPGQGLRLIYYSQIVNDFQKGDIAEGYSVSREKKESFPLTVTSAQKNPTAFYLCASSIVYGGAGYGYTFGSGTRLTVV.

There are many counts of this clone. CDR3 sequence (DNA): TGTGCCAGCAGGGTGGGCCCAATGGAGCAGTACTTC. Translating gives CASRVGPMEQYF. The chain carries TRBV6-2 or TRBV6-3 and TRBJ2-7; D is unclear. CDR3 length: 12 residues. The germline V gene encodes CDR1 MNHEY and CDR2 SVGEGT. Between the trimmed V and J ends, which lost 6 bases and 7 bases, there was a span of 13 bases.

This chain joins TRBV20-1 and TRBJ1-5; D not resolved. V lost 2 bases and J 0 bases, leaving 5 bases between the germline ends. This CDR3 spans 13 amino acids. Per germline, CDR1 DFQATT and CDR2 SNEGSKA (reference sequence). In DNA form, the CDR3 reads TGCAGTGCTAGACAACATAGCAATCAGCCCCAGCATTTT. Its translation is CSARQHSNQPQHF.

Concerning this clone: This specimen includes other DNA sequences encoding the same CDR3. CDR3 DNA: TGTGCCAGCAGCGTAGATCCGGAAAGGAGCGGGGCACAGTATTTT. This gives the protein CASSVDPERSGAQYF. The V call is TRBV9, the J call TRBJ2-3; TRBD2 agrees at 7 bases. The CDR3 is 15 residues long. With 0 bases clipped from V and 12 bases from J, the junction kept 13 bases outside the gene matches. Per the germline V gene, CDR1 is SGDLS and CDR2 is YYNGEE.

The chain joins TRBV20-1 to TRBJ2-1; 11 bases match TRBD2. Germline CDR1 reads DFQATT; CDR2 reads SNEGSKA (reference sequence). There are 16 residues in the CDR3. The J segment lost 6 bases and the V segment lost 1 base, leaving 8 bases of the junction unmatched. CDR3 coding DNA: TGCAGTGCTAGAGGTCATGATAGCGGGAGGGCCAATGAGCAGTTCTTC. It yields the protein CSARGHDSGRANEQFF.

The chain recombines TRBV28 with TRBJ2-7; TRBD1 might be the D (7 bases). The ends were cut back, 8 bases at V and 4 bases at J, with 21 bases in the middle. The CDR3 sequence is 15 residues long. CDR1 MDHEN and CDR2 SYDVKM come from the germline V gene. CDR3 nucleotide sequence: TGTGCCAGCCGATACGGGGCAGGGGGGCAGTACGAGCAGTACTTC. Protein sequence: CASRYGAGGQYEQYF. The complete variable domain, with remaining parts taken from reference TRBV28 and TRBJ2-7, reads DVKVTQSSRYLVKRTGEKVFLECVQDMDHENMFWYRQDPGLGLRLIYFSYDVKMKEKGDIPEGYSVSREKKERFSLILESASTNQTSMYLCASRYGAGGQYEQYFGPGTRLTVT.

This chain links TRBV2 with TRBJ2-5; 9 nucleotides agree with TRBD1. CDR3 length: 16 residues. Germline lookup yields CDR1 SNHLY and CDR2 FYNNEI. V gave up 2 bases and J gave up 5 bases; unmatched junction bases: 9. Here the CDR3 DNA reads TGTGCCAGCAGTGAAACCAGTGGACAGGGGTCTGAGACCCAGTACTTC. Translating gives CASSETSGQGSETQYF.

As DNA, the CDR3 is TGTGCCAGCAGTTGGGACGGGACCGGGCCCTACGAGCAGTACTTC. Protein: CASSWDGTGPYEQYF. The genes are TRBV27 and TRBJ2-7; D tentatively reads TRBD1 or TRBD2 (5 bases each). This CDR3 has 15 residues. The germline V gene has CDR1 MNHEY and CDR2 SMNVEV (reference sequence). The ends were cut back, 4 bases at V and 2 bases at J, with 15 bases in the middle.

The chain combines TRBV5-1 with TRBJ2-5; no definite D call. The germline gives CDR1 SGHRS, CDR2 YFSETQ. The CDR3 is 15 amino acids. V lost 0 bases and J lost 2, with 11 bases in between. The CDR3 region is CASSLEDGRQETQYF. The CDR3 DNA is TGCGCCAGCAGCTTGGAAGACGGCCGGCAAGAGACCCAGTACTTC.